This T cell receptor (beta chain) was retrieved from a study of blood T cell repertoires in COVID-19. Study at large: Samples representing acute and convalescent COVID-19 were sourced from the United States, Italy and Spain.

This CDR3 is 14 amino acids long. V was pared by 0 bases and J by 3 bases, with 9 bases between. Per the germline V gene, CDR1 is SGHRS and CDR2 is YFSETQ. The table came from immunoSEQ multiplex PCR; TCRdb's copy has only in-frame clones and leaves some out. The table records about 440,000 clones, 90% of them present only once. The receptor was isolated from a man aged 18 to 30 who had recovered from COVID-19. Sequenced material: PBMCs or T cells enriched from blood (not recorded which). The rearrangement uses TRBV5-1 and TRBJ1-2; tentative D call: TRBD1 (6 bases). In nucleotides, the CDR3 is TGCGCCAGCAGCTTGGCCAGGACAGACTATGGCTACACCTTC. Amino acid sequence: CASSLARTDYGYTF.